The T cell receptor (beta chain) under discussion was sequenced for a study of T cells in Graves' hyperthyroidism and ophthalmopathy. The CDR3 loop spans 15 amino acids. Germline CDR1 and CDR2: SGHNT and YENEEA. Trimming stripped 0 bases from V and 0 bases from J, with 6 bases between. Authors of the study amplified TCR beta CDR3 regions from RNA transcripts. First-round RT-PCR with HTBI primers amplified the TCR CDR3 region. TCRdb independently ran MiXCR on the multiplex PCR reads; one entry per CDR3 protein. The data show nearly 600,000 distinct CDR3 sequences, approximately 15% seen once. The chain employs TRBV11-3 and TRBJ2-1, with D unresolved. Input material: blood. The TCR comes from a woman aged 18-29 years with Graves' ophthalmopathy. The CDR3 loop reads CASSLEENSYNEQFF. CDR3 nucleotides: TGTGCCAGCAGCTTAGAAGAAAACTCCTACAATGAGCAGTTCTTC.